This TCR beta chain was sequenced during a study of control samples from healthy donors and cancer patients. Sequencing used immunoSEQ multiplex PCR; TCRdb keeps in-frame clones, though not all of them. The sample yields roughly 370,000 clones, 75% to 95% seen once. The ends were cut back, 2 bases at V and 9 bases at J, with 19 bases in the middle. This CDR3 has 15 residues. Germline lookup yields CDR1 MNHEY and CDR2 SVGAGI. The chain has TRBV6-5 and TRBJ1-1, with D perhaps TRBD1 (5 bases). Material: PBMCs. This TCR came from a man between 40 and 49 years old with head and neck cancer. CDR3 sequence (DNA): TGTGCCAGCAGTTACGTCTCCGGAGAGGAGGGGAAAGCTTTCTTT. Amino acids: CASSYVSGEEGKAFF.